This is a list of T cell receptor beta chains from one sample in a study of vaccination and CD4 T cells after COVID-19. No antigens are known for them. MiXCR, run by TCRdb on the PCR reads, gives a single entry per CDR3 protein. The top ten hold roughly 10% of the sample, which has 9,500 to 15,000 distinct CDR3 sequences, about 57% seen once. The material sequenced was CD4+ T cells from blood, cultured in vitro. The receptors derive from a human donor who had recovered from COVID-19. CDR3s include the opening cysteine and the closing phenylalanine or tryptophan. Fields, in order: D gene, V gene, CDR3 protein. A D gene is named only where the DNA matches it firmly.

TRBD1 TRBV12-3/TRBV12-4 CASSPPLGQGRQPQHF
- TRBV27 CASSLLGGDTGELFF
TRBD2 TRBV6-4 CASSQRLAGSTGELFF
- TRBV14 CASSQVRTALTAYNEQFF
TRBD1 TRBV7-2 CASSFDRVETQYF
- TRBV5-1 CASSLALGVYNEQFF
- TRBV5-8 CASTSPGRQAFF
TRBD2 TRBV10-3 CAISEGDSGSPQYQETQYF
TRBD1 TRBV28 CASRGQPLYEQYF
TRBD1 TRBV6-1 CASSDPRGTGVYTIYF
TRBD1 TRBV15 CATSSRIGTGDEKLFF
TRBD1 TRBV19 CASSIARGRTGELFF
- TRBV7-6 CASSSRPGNYGYTF
- TRBV10-3 CAISERDIHGSGANVLTF
TRBD1 TRBV6-5 CASSYQTGGYGYTF
- TRBV7-9 CASSPGRVLTDTQYF
- TRBV11-2 CASSPRGGNTIYF
- TRBV30 CAWSVRDNSPLHF
TRBD2 TRBV20-1 CSAEGRGENIQYF
- TRBV2 CAISTGTYASYEQYF
- TRBV12-3/TRBV12-4 CASSSPSAGSETQYF
- TRBV7-2 CASSLSRGANYGYTF
TRBD1 TRBV19 CASSRGQALKVMHEQYF
TRBD2 TRBV12-3/TRBV12-4 CASSTSGRAHGEQYF
- TRBV20-1 CSARVSGRSYGYTF
- TRBV27 CASSLTPRDNEQFF
- TRBV10-3 CAISEDSSSNQPQHF
- TRBV28 CASETGGYGYTF
TRBD1 TRBV6-4 CASSQTQGAGAEAFF
- TRBV21-1 CASTVGLIAGDEQFF
TRBD1 TRBV11-3 CASSRRQGGNSPLHF
- TRBV11-2 CASSPVDRNVVTDTQYF
- TRBV2 CASTLGTSTDTQYF
TRBD2 TRBV12-3/TRBV12-4 CASGSSGGAQETQYF
- TRBV30 CAWSAGMAEAFF
- TRBV24-1 CATSGADHSYEQYF
- TRBV6-1 CASSPAGADEKLFF
- TRBV12-3/TRBV12-4 CASSLVADTQYF
TRBD1 TRBV6-1 CASSERTGQGNYGYTF
- TRBV20-1 CSAPPIGGTGELFF
TRBD2 TRBV5-6 CASSLGGTSGQETQYF
TRBD1 TRBV7-2 CASSSTGVGYEQYF
- TRBV7-9 CASSLLGAGGYTF
TRBD2 TRBV19 CASKGLAVGGELFF
- TRBV7-2 CASSLAGTSPLHF
- TRBV12-3/TRBV12-4 CASSFSGVLTEAFF
- TRBV5-1 CASSLDGAYNEQFF
- TRBV6-1 CASSERGRAPNEQFF
TRBD1 TRBV7-3 CASSFSGGGGEAFF
- TRBV24-1 CATEGLSLNAYNEQFF
TRBD1 TRBV10-3 CAISKRDRGEDGYTF
- TRBV27 CASSFSGPPGNTIYF
TRBD2 TRBV7-2 CASSLAGGSTDTQYF
- TRBV19 CASSKWVPEDTEAFF
- TRBV11-2 CASSLGRDTYSNQPQHF
- TRBV27 CASSLLGTDNSPLHF
- TRBV7-2 CASSLNSPRRYTF
- TRBV5-3 CARRVRGFGIYNSPLHF
- TRBV19 CASSFRGRTYEQYF